This record looks at one T cell receptor (beta chain) sequence and its context. This entry is derived from a study of blood T cell repertoires in COVID-19. The germline V gene has CDR1 SGHDT and CDR2 YYEEEE. The CDR3 is 15 residues long. Deletions cut 6 bases from V and 1 base from J, with 14 bases between. Data came from immunoSEQ multiplex PCR; TCRdb stores just in-frame clones and leaves some out. Of 180,000 or so clones in the sample, about 89% are singletons; the top ten hold roughly 2.5%. This TCR was recovered from a man aged 35-49 years with active or convalescent COVID-19. Sequenced: peripheral blood. The chain has TRBV5-6 and TRBJ2-1; perhaps TRBD2 as D (5 bases). The CDR3 nucleotides read TGTGCCAGCACCCGGCGGGTTGGGTCCTACAATGAGCAGTTCTTC. It codes for CASTRRVGSYNEQFF.